This T cell receptor (beta chain) is drawn from a study of T cells in Graves' hyperthyroidism and ophthalmopathy. The source of the PBMCs was roughly 10 ml of fresh peripheral blood. The TCR beta CDR3 regions underwent amplification using RNA transcripts as the source. HTBI primers were used for first-round RT-PCR of the TCR CDR3. TCRdb reprocessed the multiplex PCR reads with MiXCR, giving one entry per CDR3 protein. The sample shows 300,000 to 400,000 distinct CDR3 sequences, approximately 15% of them seen only once. Germline V lookup: CDR1 LNHNV, CDR2 YYDKDF (reference sequence). This CDR3 spans 14 amino acids. The V end lost 5 bases, the J end lost 4 bases, and 11 bases lay between the germline ends.

The chain joins TRBV15 to TRBJ2-2, with a weak D call TRBD1 (5 bases). The source is a woman in her sixties with Graves' hyperthyroidism. The sequenced sample consisted of blood. CDR3 amino acids: CATSRQGSTGELFF. In DNA form, the CDR3 reads TGTGCCACCAGCCGGCAGGGAAGCACCGGGGAGCTGTTTTTT.